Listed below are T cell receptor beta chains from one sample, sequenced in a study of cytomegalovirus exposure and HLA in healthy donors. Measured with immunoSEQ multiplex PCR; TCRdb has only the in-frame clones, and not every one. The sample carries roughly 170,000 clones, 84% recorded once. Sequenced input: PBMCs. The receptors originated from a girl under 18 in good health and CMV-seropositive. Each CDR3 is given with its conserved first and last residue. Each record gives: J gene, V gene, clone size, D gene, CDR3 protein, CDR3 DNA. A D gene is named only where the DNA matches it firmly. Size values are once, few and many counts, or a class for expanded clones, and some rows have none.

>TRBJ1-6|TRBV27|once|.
CASSPRPRSSYNSPLHF
TGTGCCAGCAGTCCCCGTCCGAGGAGCTCCTATAATTCACCCCTCCACTTT
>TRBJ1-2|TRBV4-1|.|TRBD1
CASSQMGTGTGYTF
TGCGCCAGCAGCCAGATGGGGACAGGGACTGGCTACACCTTC
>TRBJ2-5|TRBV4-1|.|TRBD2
CASSQDRWLAGGPVWETQYF
TGCGCCAGCAGCCAAGATAGATGGCTAGCGGGGGGGCCTGTCTGGGAGACCCAGTACTTC
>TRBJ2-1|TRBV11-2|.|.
CASSPTGMPYNEQFF
TGTGCCAGCAGCCCGACAGGCATGCCCTACAATGAGCAGTTCTTC
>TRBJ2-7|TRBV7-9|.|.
CASSLIRNYEQYF
TGTGCCAGCAGCTTAATCCGCAACTACGAGCAGTACTTC
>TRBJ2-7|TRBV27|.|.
CASNLGGRSSYEQYF
TGTGCCAGCAACTTGGGTGGGAGGAGCTCCTACGAGCAGTACTTC
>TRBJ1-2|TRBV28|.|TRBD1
CATFPGGGGYGYTF
TGTGCCACCTTCCCAGGGGGCGGCGGGTATGGCTACACCTTC
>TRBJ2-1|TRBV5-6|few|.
CASSFFVRSYNEQFF
TGTGCCAGCAGCTTTTTTGTACGGAGCTACAATGAGCAGTTCTTC
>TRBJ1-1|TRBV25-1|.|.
CASSLGGFGTEAFF
TGTGCCAGCAGCCTGGGGGGGTTTGGGACTGAAGCTTTCTTT
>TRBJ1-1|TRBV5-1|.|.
CASSPLNKGQVGEAFF
TGCGCCAGCAGCCCCTTGAATAAGGGACAAGTGGGTGAAGCTTTCTTT
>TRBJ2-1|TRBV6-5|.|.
CASSSSSSYNEQFF
TGTGCCAGCAGTTCGAGTAGCTCCTACAATGAGCAGTTCTTC
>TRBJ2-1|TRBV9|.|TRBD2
CASSVVRGGPNNEQFF
TGTGCCAGCAGCGTAGTACGGGGGGGCCCAAACAATGAGCAGTTCTTC
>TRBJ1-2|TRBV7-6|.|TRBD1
CASSKQRDSYGYTF
TGTGCCAGCAGCAAACAAAGGGACAGCTATGGCTACACCTTC
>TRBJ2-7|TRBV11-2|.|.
CASSTKDSSYEQYF
TGTGCCAGCAGCACAAAGGACAGCTCCTACGAGCAGTACTTC
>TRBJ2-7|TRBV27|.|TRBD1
CASSLQGEGRGPRGQYF
TGTGCCAGCAGTTTACAGGGAGAGGGCAGGGGGCCTAGGGGGCAGTACTTC
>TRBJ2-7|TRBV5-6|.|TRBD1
CASTPSVRQGPYEQYF
TGTGCCAGCACCCCCTCCGTGAGACAGGGACCCTACGAGCAGTACTTC
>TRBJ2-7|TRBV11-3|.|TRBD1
CASSYPGQGFHEQYF
TGTGCCAGCAGTTATCCGGGACAGGGGTTCCACGAGCAGTACTTC
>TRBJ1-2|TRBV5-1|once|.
CASSLAGNYGYTF
TGCGCCAGCAGCTTGGCCGGGAACTATGGCTACACCTTC
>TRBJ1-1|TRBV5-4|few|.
CASSLDSGNTEAFF
TGTGCCAGCAGCTTGGATTCAGGGAACACTGAAGCTTTCTTT
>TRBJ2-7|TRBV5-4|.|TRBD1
CASSFKGDRFYEQYF
TGTGCCAGCAGCTTTAAGGGGGACAGATTCTACGAGCAGTACTTC
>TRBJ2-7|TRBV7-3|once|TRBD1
CASSLTGTGAYEQYF
TGTGCCAGCAGCCTAACCGGGACAGGGGCCTACGAGCAGTACTTC
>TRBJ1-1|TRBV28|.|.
CASSLATYWGVMNTEAFF
TGTGCCAGCAGTCTAGCTACTTATTGGGGAGTCATGAACACTGAAGCTTTCTTT
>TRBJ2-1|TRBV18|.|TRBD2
CASSPTSGGNEQFF
TGTGCCAGCTCACCCACTAGCGGGGGCAATGAGCAGTTCTTC
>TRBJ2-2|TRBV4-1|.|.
CASSHPTGINTGELFF
TGCGCCAGCAGCCACCCAACAGGGATCAACACCGGGGAGCTGTTTTTT
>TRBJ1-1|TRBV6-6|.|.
CASRPPQGQNTEAFF
TGTGCCAGCAGGCCTCCTCAGGGCCAGAACACTGAAGCTTTCTTT
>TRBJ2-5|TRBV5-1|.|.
CASRGLRQTLETQYF
TGCGCCAGCAGGGGTTTGAGACAGACCCTCGAGACCCAGTACTTC
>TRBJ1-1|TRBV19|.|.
CASSYADTNTEAFF
TGTGCCAGTAGTTATGCAGACACGAACACTGAAGCTTTCTTT
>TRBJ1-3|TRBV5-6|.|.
CASSLTVSGNTIYF
TGTGCCAGCAGCTTGACAGTTTCTGGAAACACCATATATTTT